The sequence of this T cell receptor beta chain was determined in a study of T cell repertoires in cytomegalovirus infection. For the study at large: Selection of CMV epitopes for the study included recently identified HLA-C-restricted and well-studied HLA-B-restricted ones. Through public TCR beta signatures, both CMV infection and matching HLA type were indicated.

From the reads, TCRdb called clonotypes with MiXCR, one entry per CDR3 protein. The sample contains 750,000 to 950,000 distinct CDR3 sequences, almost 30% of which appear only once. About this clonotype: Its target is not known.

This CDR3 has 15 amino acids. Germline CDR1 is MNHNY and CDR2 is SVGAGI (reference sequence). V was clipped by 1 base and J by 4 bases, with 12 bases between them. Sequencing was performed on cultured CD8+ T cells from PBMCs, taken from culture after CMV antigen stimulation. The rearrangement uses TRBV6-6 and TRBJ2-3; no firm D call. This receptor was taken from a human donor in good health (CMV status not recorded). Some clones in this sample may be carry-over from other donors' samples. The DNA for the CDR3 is TGTGCCAGCAGTTACTTCGGCGGCAAGGCAGATACGCAGTATTTT. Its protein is CASSYFGGKADTQYF.